Listed below are T cell receptor beta chains from one sample, sequenced in a study of blood T cell repertoires in COVID-19. TCRdb keeps only in-frame clones here, not all; method: immunoSEQ multiplex PCR. In the table there are over 100,000 clones, about 87% of which are singletons. The source material was peripheral blood. The receptors were sampled from a woman in her forties or fifties with acute or convalescent COVID-19. Each CDR3 is given with its conserved first and last residue. A D gene is named only where the DNA matches it firmly. The size of a clone is reported for some rows only, either as once, few or many, or as a class for expanded clones.

>TRBD2|-|TRBJ2-1|TRBV27
TGTGCCAGCAGCCCAGCGGTGCGGGGGGGGGACAATGAGCAGTTCTTC
CASSPAVRGGDNEQFF
>TRBD1|-|TRBJ2-2|TRBV3-1/TRBV3-2
TGTGCCAGCAGTGGCACCGGGACAGCGAACACCGGGGAGCTGTTTTTT
CASSGTGTANTGELFF
>-|-|TRBJ1-6|TRBV30
TGTGCCTGGAGTTTAGGGTCTTCGCGGGATTCACCCCTCCACTTT
CAWSLGSSRDSPLHF
>TRBD2|-|TRBJ2-7|TRBV7-2
TGTGCCAGCAGCTCGCGGGGGGGTCACTTATACGAGCAGTACTTC
CASSSRGGHLYEQYF
>-|-|TRBJ1-4|TRBV5-5
TGTGCCAGCAGCCCTCGCGGGGTTCTAACTAATGAAAAACTGTTTTTT
CASSPRGVLTNEKLFF
>TRBD1|-|TRBJ1-2|TRBV28
TGTGCCAGCAGTTTAGTAAGTGGACAGGGTAAAGGCTACACCTTC
CASSLVSGQGKGYTF
>-|-|TRBJ2-6|TRBV11-2
TGTGCCAGCAGCTTATGGCGGAACTCTGGGGCCAACGTCCTGACTTTC
CASSLWRNSGANVLTF
>TRBD1|-|TRBJ1-6|TRBV6-5
TGTGCCAGCAGCTATGGACAGGGACCAACTTCACCCCTCCACTTT
CASSYGQGPTSPLHF
>TRBD1|few|TRBJ1-2|TRBV29-1
TGCAGCGTCCGAACGGGACAGGGCTATGGCTACACCTTC
CSVRTGQGYGYTF
>TRBD2|-|TRBJ2-1|TRBV5-1
TGCGCCAGCACCTTTGGGGACCGCGGGGGAGCCAACAATGAGCAGTTCTTC
CASTFGDRGGANNEQFF
>-|few|TRBJ1-3|TRBV25-1
TGTGCCAGCATGGTTACAGGTTCGGGCTCTGGAAACACCATATATTTT
CASMVTGSGSGNTIYF
>-|-|TRBJ2-1|TRBV5-1
TGCGCCAGCAGCTTGGACAAGTTTTACAATGAGCAGTTCTTC
CASSLDKFYNEQFF
>-|few|TRBJ1-1|TRBV19
TGTGCCAGTAGTATGACAGGGAACACTGAAGCTTTCTTT
CASSMTGNTEAFF
>TRBD1|once|TRBJ1-2|TRBV7-2
TGTGCCAGCAGCTTAGTTACAGGGGGCAAGGGAAATGGCTACACCTTC
CASSLVTGGKGNGYTF
>-|-|TRBJ1-2|TRBV5-4
TGTGCCAGCAGCTTGGACGGTTTCTATGGCTACACCTTC
CASSLDGFYGYTF
>-|-|TRBJ1-2|TRBV5-1
TGCGCCAGCAGCTTGGACCGGGCGGGTGGCTACACCTTC
CASSLDRAGGYTF
>-|many|TRBJ1-2|TRBV5-4
TGTGCCAGCAGCTTGATCGGAGACGGCTACACCTTC
CASSLIGDGYTF
>TRBD1|few|TRBJ1-3|TRBV2
TGTGCCAGCAGCCAACCCCGGTACATTACAGGGGGAGCTGGAAACACCATATATTTT
CASSQPRYITGGAGNTIYF
>-|-|TRBJ2-3|TRBV30
TGTGCCTGGAGTTTCCATGTGACAGATACGCAGTATTTT
CAWSFHVTDTQYF
>-|-|TRBJ2-6|TRBV9
TGTGCCAGCAGCGTAGGACGTCGGGGGACAGTCTCTGGGGCCAACGTCCTGACTTTC
CASSVGRRGTVSGANVLTF
>-|-|TRBJ2-3|TRBV25-1
TGTGCCAGCAGTCCCCCAGGGTCCACAGATACGCAGTATTTT
CASSPPGSTDTQYF
>-|-|TRBJ1-1|TRBV18
TGTGCCAGCTCCCCCCAGGGGTTATATGGCAGCACTGAAGCTTTCTTT
CASSPQGLYGSTEAFF
>TRBD1|few|TRBJ1-5|TRBV6-5
TGTGCCAGCAGTTACTCGGACAGGGGACAGCCCCAGCATTTT
CASSYSDRGQPQHF
>-|-|TRBJ1-2|TRBV12-3/TRBV12-4
TGTGCCAGCAGTCCTGACAAGAACTATGGCTACACCTTC
CASSPDKNYGYTF
>TRBD2|-|TRBJ2-2|TRBV7-3
TGTGCCAGCAGCTTAAACCAGCGGGGCTACACCGGGGAGCTGTTTTTT
CASSLNQRGYTGELFF
>TRBD2|-|TRBJ2-7|TRBV11-2
TGTGCCAGCAGCTTAGCCGGGGGGGGTAAAGGCGAGCAGTACTTC
CASSLAGGGKGEQYF
>TRBD2|-|TRBJ2-3|TRBV5-1
TGCGCCAGCAGCTTGGGACTAGCAGACACAGATACGCAGTATTTT
CASSLGLADTDTQYF
>TRBD1|few|TRBJ1-2|TRBV7-2
TGTGCCAGCAGCTTAGACCCCTTACAGGGGCGGAATGGCTACACCTTC
CASSLDPLQGRNGYTF